The rows below give T cell receptor beta chains drawn from one sample of a study of T cell repertoires in cytomegalovirus infection. From the reads, TCRdb called clonotypes with MiXCR, one entry per CDR3 protein. The table has 150,000 to 200,000 distinct CDR3 sequences, 9.5% seen once. The specimen sequenced was PBMCs. All receptors derive from a human donor in good health (CMV status not recorded). Some clones in this sample may be carry-over from other donors' samples. The CDR3 runs from the conserved cysteine through the conserved F or W. The D gene is left open where the match is weak. Only some rows state a clone size, as once, few, many or a class for expanded clones.

J,length,V,size,D,CDR3,DNA
TRBJ1-1,14,TRBV19,many,TRBD1,CASSQTGKSTEAFF,TGTGCCAGTAGTCAGACAGGGAAGAGCACTGAAGCTTTCTTT
TRBJ2-1,13,TRBV2,.,.,CASNLNSYNEQFF,TGTGCCAGCAACCTAAACTCCTACAATGAGCAGTTCTTC
TRBJ1-1,17,TRBV12-3/TRBV12-4,many,.,CASRSPRGADKNTEAFF,TGTGCCAGCAGATCGCCCCGGGGGGCAGATAAGAACACTGAAGCTTTCTTT
TRBJ2-1,13,TRBV29-1,few,TRBD1,CSVEGTGGGEQFF,TGCAGCGTTGAAGGGACAGGGGGGGGTGAGCAGTTCTTC
TRBJ2-1,17,TRBV20-1,many,TRBD2,CSARDVSSGSPYNEQFF,TGCAGTGCTAGAGATGTGTCTAGCGGGAGTCCCTACAATGAGCAGTTCTTC
TRBJ2-7,16,TRBV7-2,many,.,CASSYPNARTQGEQYF,TGTGCCAGCAGCTACCCGAACGCGCGGACCCAGGGTGAGCAGTACTTC
TRBJ2-2,17,TRBV5-6,few,TRBD1,CASSLDLVGGVSGELFF,TGTGCCAGCAGCTTGGATCTGGTAGGGGGCGTTAGCGGGGAGCTGTTTTTT
TRBJ1-2,15,TRBV7-9,few,.,CASSLGNAVSYGYTF,TGTGCCAGCAGCTTGGGTAACGCGGTGAGCTATGGCTACACCTTC
TRBJ1-5,17,TRBV28,.,TRBD1,CASSLDRGLTSNQPQHF,TGTGCCAGCAGTCTCGACAGGGGGCTAACTTCCAATCAGCCCCAGCATTTT
TRBJ2-4,14,TRBV7-2,.,.,CASSLPRTKNIQYF,TGTGCCAGCAGCTTACCGCGCACCAAAAACATTCAGTACTTC
TRBJ1-2,14,TRBV7-2,many,.,CASSPGKGNYGYTF,TGTGCCAGCAGCCCGGGAAAAGGGAACTATGGCTACACCTTC
TRBJ1-2,13,TRBV2,few,.,CASSTLGAIGYTF,TGTGCCAGCAGTACCCTCGGGGCGATTGGCTACACCTTC
TRBJ2-3,14,TRBV5-1,many,.,CASKGQRVKDTQYF,TGCGCCAGCAAGGGGCAGAGGGTTAAAGATACGCAGTATTTT
TRBJ2-7,14,TRBV7-3,many,.,CASSLGISGYEQYF,TGTGCCAGCAGCTTAGGTATTAGCGGCTACGAGCAGTACTTC
TRBJ2-5,18,TRBV12-3/TRBV12-4,many,TRBD1,CASSSLPGTGRRQETQYF,TGTGCCAGCAGTTCACTCCCCGGGACAGGGCGTCGACAAGAGACCCAGTACTTC
TRBJ2-1,12,TRBV6-2/TRBV6-3,many,.,CASSGRAGEQFF,TGTGCCAGCAGTGGACGGGCTGGGGAGCAGTTCTTC
TRBJ1-5,13,TRBV6-6,few,.,CASGDISNQPQHF,TGTGCCAGCGGGGACATATCCAATCAGCCCCAGCATTTT
TRBJ1-2,13,TRBV29-1,many,TRBD1,CSVQDRGTYGYTF,TGCAGCGTTCAGGACAGGGGCACCTATGGCTACACCTTC
TRBJ2-1,16,TRBV5-4,many,.,CASSQRKTDSYNEQFF,TGTGCCAGCAGCCAGCGCAAGACAGACTCCTACAATGAGCAGTTCTTC
TRBJ1-2,11,TRBV4-1,many,.,CASSHGSGYTF,TGCGCCAGCAGCCATGGATCTGGCTACACCTTC
TRBJ2-2,12,TRBV12-5,many,TRBD1,CATGQGNGELFF,TGTGCTACGGGACAGGGAAACGGGGAGCTGTTTTTT
TRBJ2-7,19,TRBV19,.,.,CASIHLGSQGGAPAHEQYF,TGTGCCAGTATCCATCTGGGGAGCCAAGGTGGGGCCCCAGCCCACGAGCAGTACTTC
TRBJ1-6,15,TRBV20-1,.,.,CSAREGTYPNSPLHF,TGCAGTGCTAGAGAAGGGACCTACCCAAATTCACCCCTCCACTTT
TRBJ1-1,13,TRBV12-3/TRBV12-4,many,.,CASSPDSSCEAFF,TGTGCCAGCAGCCCTGACAGTAGTTGTGAAGCTTTCTTT
TRBJ2-6,16,TRBV2,.,TRBD1,CASSLQGAIGANVLTF,TGTGCCAGCAGTTTACAGGGGGCAATCGGGGCCAACGTCCTGACTTTC
TRBJ1-5,14,TRBV2,.,.,CANSPGSSNQPQHF,TGTGCCAACAGTCCCGGGAGTAGCAATCAGCCCCAGCATTTT
TRBJ2-7,15,TRBV5-1,many,TRBD2,CASSRIAGVGDEQYF,TGCGCCAGCAGCAGAATAGCGGGAGTCGGCGACGAGCAGTACTTC
TRBJ1-1,13,TRBV7-9,.,.,CVSSLTDNTEAFF,TGTGTCAGCAGCTTAACGGACAACACTGAAGCTTTCTTT
TRBJ2-7,16,TRBV20-1,few,TRBD2,CSAIRGLAAFSYEQYF,TGCAGTGCTATCAGAGGGCTAGCGGCGTTCTCCTACGAGCAGTACTTC
TRBJ2-1,16,TRBV9,.,TRBD1,CASSPRGQGDYNEQFF,TGTGCCAGCAGCCCCCGGGGACAGGGGGACTACAATGAGCAGTTCTTC
TRBJ2-5,12,TRBV5-4,many,.,CASSPGNRTQYF,TGTGCCAGCAGCCCGGGTAATAGGACCCAGTACTTC
TRBJ2-5,16,TRBV20-1,few,TRBD1,CSARGDRGPRQETQYF,TGCAGTGCTAGAGGAGACAGGGGGCCCCGCCAAGAGACCCAGTACTTC
TRBJ2-2,14,TRBV30,few,.,CAWTREWKTGELFF,TGTGCCTGGACTCGGGAGTGGAAGACCGGGGAGCTGTTTTTT
TRBJ2-7,15,TRBV4-3,many,TRBD1,CASSQQRTGSYEQYF,TGCGCCAGCAGCCAACAAAGGACAGGCTCCTACGAGCAGTACTTC
TRBJ1-5,13,TRBV20-1,few,.,CSARGDTDQPQHF,TGCAGTGCTAGGGGAGACACCGATCAGCCCCAGCATTTT
TRBJ2-6,19,TRBV7-2,many,.,CASRNQGGGAGSGANVLTF,TGTGCCAGCAGAAACCAAGGAGGGGGGGCCGGCTCTGGGGCCAACGTCCTGACTTTC
TRBJ2-1,12,TRBV29-1,many,.,CSVEDPGRVLLF,TGCAGCGTTGAAGATCCTGGCAGAGTCCTCCTCTTC
TRBJ2-2,14,TRBV7-2,many,.,CASSLAGLSGELFF,TGTGCCAGCAGCTTAGCAGGGTTGAGCGGGGAGCTGTTTTTT
TRBJ2-1,16,TRBV19,few,TRBD2,CASSTRLAGSYNEQFF,TGTGCCAGTAGTACACGACTAGCGGGATCCTACAATGAGCAGTTCTTC
TRBJ2-1,15,TRBV20-1,.,.,CSARAGNRLDNEQFF,TGCAGTGCTAGGGCAGGGAACCGACTCGACAATGAGCAGTTCTTC
TRBJ2-5,15,TRBV7-2,.,.,CASSLRAGLWETQYF,TGTGCCAGCAGCTTAAGGGCAGGGTTATGGGAGACCCAGTACTTC
TRBJ2-2,15,TRBV11-2,many,TRBD1,CASSQARGRTGELFF,TGTGCCAGCAGTCAGGCCAGGGGGCGTACCGGGGAGCTGTTTTTT
TRBJ2-5,15,TRBV25-1,.,.,CASSDGRLLQETQYF,TGTGCCAGCAGTGATGGAAGACTTCTCCAAGAGACCCAGTACTTC
TRBJ1-1,13,TRBV20-1,few,TRBD1,CSARQGVYTEAFF,TGCAGTGCTAGACAGGGGGTGTACACTGAAGCTTTCTTT
TRBJ2-5,16,TRBV6-1,many,TRBD2,CASSDGLAGFQETQYF,TGTGCCAGCAGTGACGGACTAGCGGGGTTCCAAGAGACCCAGTACTTC
TRBJ1-1,17,TRBV27,.,.,CASSFSVNRSWETEAFF,TGTGCCAGCAGTTTTAGCGTAAACCGGTCTTGGGAAACTGAAGCTTTCTTT
TRBJ1-2,11,TRBV28,.,TRBD1,CATSDRYGYTF,TGTGCCACCTCGGACAGGTATGGCTACACCTTC
TRBJ2-7,16,TRBV5-6,many,TRBD1,CASSLVGGTGQYEQYF,TGTGCCAGCAGCTTGGTTGGAGGGACAGGCCAATACGAGCAGTACTTC
TRBJ2-5,15,TRBV20-1,.,TRBD2,CSARAKLAGQETQYF,TGCAGTGCTAGAGCCAAACTAGCGGGGCAAGAGACCCAGTACTTC
TRBJ2-7,14,TRBV6-2/TRBV6-3,many,TRBD1,CASGTGQGTHEQYF,TGTGCCAGCGGGACGGGACAGGGGACCCACGAGCAGTACTTC
TRBJ2-7,14,TRBV9,.,TRBD1,CASSPRTGLGEQYF,TGTGCCAGCAGCCCACGGACAGGGTTGGGCGAGCAGTACTTC
TRBJ2-5,14,TRBV7-9,many,TRBD2,CASSAPTSGETQYF,TGTGCCAGCAGCGCCCCTACTAGCGGTGAGACCCAGTACTTC